This passage covers 8 T cell receptor beta chains from one sample sequenced in a study of regulatory T cells in long-lasting Graves disease. Arm-PCR with iRepertoire HTBI primers amplified the CDR3 regions for these TCR beta libraries. Each CDR3 protein gets one entry after TCRdb re-called the multiplex PCR reads with MiXCR. In the table there are under 300,000 distinct CDR3 sequences, roughly a fifth of which are singletons. Time point defined: newly diagnosed GD, antithyroid drugs for less than 3 months. The TCR library was made from RNA extracted from PBMCs. Material: peripheral blood mononuclear cells (PBMCs), obtained at new diagnosis, from a patient treated with antithyroid drugs. The receptor set was obtained from a female donor with Graves disease.

Many counts were recorded for this clonotype. The chain employs TRBV20-1 and TRBJ2-3; D remains unclear. CDR1 is DFQATT and CDR2 is SNEGSKA in the germline V gene (reference sequence). Trimming pared 2 bases from V and 6 bases from J, leaving 12 bases between. CDR3 size: 13 residues. The CDR3 DNA sequence: TGCAGTGCTAGATGGCCTTCGATGGATACGCAGTATTTT. This codes for CSARWPSMDTQYF.

This clonotype has ten or more counts. A read error may produce the germline difference seen at one junction end. This rearrangement joins TRBV11-3 to TRBJ1-2; D is ambiguous. This CDR3 comprises 11 residues. Germline-derived CDR1 and CDR2 are SGHNT and YENEEA. CDR3 sequence: CTSRTDYGYTF. CDR3 nucleotide sequence: TGTACCAGCCGAACGGATTATGGCTACACCTTC.

This clonotype was picked up a small number of times. The V and J genes are TRBV20-1 and TRBJ2-5, with 8 nucleotides matching TRBD2. This CDR3 is 14 amino acids long. The germline gives CDR1 DFQATT, CDR2 SNEGSKA (reference sequence). V was clipped by 3 bases and J by 7 bases; unmatched bases: 10. The chain's CDR3 is CSARVAGREGTQYF. As DNA, the CDR3 is TGCAGTGCTAGGGTAGCGGGGAGAGAGGGGACCCAGTACTTC.

The sample holds a few counts of this clonotype. The chain uses TRBV5-4 and TRBJ2-5; 7 positions agree with TRBD2. V lost 3 bases and J lost 4; bases outside the gene matches: 9. Per germline, CDR1 SGHNT and CDR2 YYREEE (reference sequence). The CDR3 extends over 15 amino acids. The CDR3, as DNA: TGTGCCAGCAGCTCCAGACGGGAGGCGGTAGAGACCCAGTACTTC. It translates to CASSSRREAVETQYF.

This chain joins TRBV20-1 and TRBJ2-4; 14 bases agree with TRBD2. The DNA matches TRBJ2-5 better at its end, which makes the J call doubtful. Germline V gene data show CDR1 as DFQATT and CDR2 as SNEGSKA (reference sequence). The CDR3 loop spans 15 amino acids. Here the CDR3 reads CSAETSGGAPETQYF. The CDR3 DNA follows: TGCAGTGCTGAGACTAGCGGGGGGGCCCCGGAGACCCAGTACTTC.

In this sample, this clonotype turned up many times. The rearrangement links TRBV5-4 to TRBJ2-7; 9 bases match TRBD1. V was clipped by 4 bases and J by 5 bases; unmatched bases: 4. Germline CDR1 and CDR2: SGHNT and YYREEE (reference sequence). The length of the CDR3 is 13 residues. The chain's CDR3 is CASSTGGSNEQYF. The CDR3 DNA is TGTGCCAGCAGCACAGGGGGCAGCAACGAGCAGTACTTC.

This clonotype was recorded at least ten times. The chain combines TRBV6-1 with TRBJ1-1; D remains ambiguous. Germline-derived CDR1 and CDR2 are MNHNS and SASEGT. This CDR3 comprises 13 residues. V was trimmed by 2 bases and J by 1 base, leaving 5 bases between them. CDR3 coding DNA: TGTGCCAGCAGTGAAAGGGAGAACACTGAAGCTTTCTTT. This encodes CASSERENTEAFF.

The rearrangement links TRBV7-2 to TRBJ1-1, with 10 bases identical to TRBD1. Germline assignment: CDR1 SGHTA and CDR2 FQGNSA. The V and J ends lost 4 bases and 5 bases, in that order; junction bases with no gene match: 7. There are 15 residues in the CDR3. The CDR3 reads CASSSGQGGRTEAFF. In nucleotides, the CDR3 is TGTGCCAGCAGCTCTGGACAGGGGGGTCGGACTGAAGCTTTCTTT.